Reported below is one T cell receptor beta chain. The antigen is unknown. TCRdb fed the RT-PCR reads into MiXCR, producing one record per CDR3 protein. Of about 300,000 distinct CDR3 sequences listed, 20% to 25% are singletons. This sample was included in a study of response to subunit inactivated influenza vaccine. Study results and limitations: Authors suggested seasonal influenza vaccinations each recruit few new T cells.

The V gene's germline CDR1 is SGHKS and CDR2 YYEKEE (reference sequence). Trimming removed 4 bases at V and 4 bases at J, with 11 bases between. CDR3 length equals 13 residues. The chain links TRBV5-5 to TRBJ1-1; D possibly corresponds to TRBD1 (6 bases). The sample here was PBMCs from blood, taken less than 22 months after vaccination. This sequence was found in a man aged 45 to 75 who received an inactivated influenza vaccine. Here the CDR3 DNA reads TGTGCCAGCAGCCCAAGGGGGGCCACTGAAGCTTTCTTT. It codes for CASSPRGATEAFF. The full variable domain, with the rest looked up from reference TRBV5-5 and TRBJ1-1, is DAGVTQSPTHLIKTRGQQVTLRCSPISGHKSVSWYQQVLGQGPQFIFQYYEKEERGRGNFPDRFSARQFPNYSSELNVNALLLGDSALYLCASSPRGATEAFFGQGTRLTVV.